This T cell receptor beta chain stems from a study of CD8+CD57+ T cells in acquired aplastic anemia. The TCR beta profiling, which covered VDJ combination and CDR3 sequence, was carried out using genomic DNA as the template. Via MiXCR, TCRdb re-called the reads, giving one row per CDR3 protein. This table has about 190,000 distinct CDR3 sequences, less than 65% appearing once. The study, taken as a whole, reports: The study identified roughly 31 CD8+ CDR3 sequences shared by patients and controls.

This clonotype was seen only a few times. Its matching antigen is unknown. This TCR came from a human donor in good health, serving as a control. Material for sequencing was sorted CD4+, CD8+, or CD8+CD57+ T cells (not recorded which) from PBMCs.

The CDR3 region is CASILQETQYF. The DNA for the CDR3 is TGTGCCAGCATACTCCAAGAGACCCAGTACTTC. The genes are TRBV2 and TRBJ2-5; D uncertain. Looked up from germline, CDR1 is SNHLY and CDR2 is FYNNEI. There are 11 residues in the CDR3. V lost 7 bases and J lost 1, with 4 bases in between.